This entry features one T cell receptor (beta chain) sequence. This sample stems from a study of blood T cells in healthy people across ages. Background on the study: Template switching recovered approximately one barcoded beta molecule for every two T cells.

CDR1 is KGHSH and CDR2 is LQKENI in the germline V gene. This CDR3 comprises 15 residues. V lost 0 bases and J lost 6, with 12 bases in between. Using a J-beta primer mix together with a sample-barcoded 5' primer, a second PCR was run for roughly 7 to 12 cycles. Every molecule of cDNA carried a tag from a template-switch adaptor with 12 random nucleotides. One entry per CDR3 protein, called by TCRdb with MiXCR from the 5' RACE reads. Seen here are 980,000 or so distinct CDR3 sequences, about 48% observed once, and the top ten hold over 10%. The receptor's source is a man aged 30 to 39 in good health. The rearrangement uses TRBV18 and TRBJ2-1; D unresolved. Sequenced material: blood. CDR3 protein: CASSPPVDILNEQFF. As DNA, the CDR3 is TGTGCCAGCTCACCACCAGTAGATATACTCAATGAGCAGTTCTTC.